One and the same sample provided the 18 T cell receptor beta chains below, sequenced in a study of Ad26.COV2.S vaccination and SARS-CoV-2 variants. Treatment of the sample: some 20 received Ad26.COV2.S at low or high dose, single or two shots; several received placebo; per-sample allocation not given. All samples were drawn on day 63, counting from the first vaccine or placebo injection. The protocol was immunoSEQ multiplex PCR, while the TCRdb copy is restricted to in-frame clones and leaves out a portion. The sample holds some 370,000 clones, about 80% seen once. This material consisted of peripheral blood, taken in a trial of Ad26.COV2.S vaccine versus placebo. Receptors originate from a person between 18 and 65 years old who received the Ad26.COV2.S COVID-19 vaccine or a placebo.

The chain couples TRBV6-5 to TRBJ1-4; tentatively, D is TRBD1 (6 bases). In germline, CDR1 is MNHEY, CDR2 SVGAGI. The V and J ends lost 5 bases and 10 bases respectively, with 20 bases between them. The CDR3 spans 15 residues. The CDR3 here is CASSLQGPREGKLFF. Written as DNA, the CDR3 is TGTGCCAGCAGTCTCCAGGGGCCCAGAGAGGGAAAACTGTTTTTT.

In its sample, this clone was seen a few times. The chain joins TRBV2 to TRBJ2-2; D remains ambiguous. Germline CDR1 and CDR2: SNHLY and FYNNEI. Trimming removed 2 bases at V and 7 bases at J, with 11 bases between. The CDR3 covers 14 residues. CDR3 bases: TGTGCCAGCAGTGAAAGGGTCCAGTACGGGGAGCTGTTTTTT. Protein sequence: CASSERVQYGELFF.

The chain's CDR3 is CASSSLTDRSNEQFF. The CDR3 nucleotides are TGTGCCAGCAGCTCCCTGACGGACAGGAGCAATGAGCAGTTCTTC. This rearrangement joins TRBV13 to TRBJ2-1; TRBD1 matches at 7 bases. With 4 bases clipped from V and 6 bases from J, the junction kept 9 bases outside the gene matches. The CDR3 has 15 residues. Germline values: CDR1 PRHDT, CDR2 FYEKMQ (reference sequence).

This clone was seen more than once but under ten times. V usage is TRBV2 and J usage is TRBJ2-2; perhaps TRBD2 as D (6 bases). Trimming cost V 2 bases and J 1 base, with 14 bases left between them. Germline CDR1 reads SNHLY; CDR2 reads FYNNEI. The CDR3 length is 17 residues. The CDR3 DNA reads TGTGCCAGCAGTGAAAATCAACTCGGGGGGAACACCGGGGAGCTGTTTTTT. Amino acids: CASSENQLGGNTGELFF.

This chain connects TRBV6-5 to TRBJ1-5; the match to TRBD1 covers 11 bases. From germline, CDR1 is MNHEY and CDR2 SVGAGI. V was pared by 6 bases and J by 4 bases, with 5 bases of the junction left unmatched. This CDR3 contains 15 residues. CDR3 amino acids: CASRAGTGGNQPQHF. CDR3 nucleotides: TGTGCCAGCAGGGCCGGGACAGGGGGGAATCAGCCCCAGCATTTT.

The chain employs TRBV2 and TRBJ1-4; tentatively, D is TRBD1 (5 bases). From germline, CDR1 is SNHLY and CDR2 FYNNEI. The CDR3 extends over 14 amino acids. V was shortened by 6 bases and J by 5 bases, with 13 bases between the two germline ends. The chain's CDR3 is CASSRQTGNEKLFF. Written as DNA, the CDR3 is TGTGCCAGCAGCCGACAGACGGGAAATGAAAAACTGTTTTTT.

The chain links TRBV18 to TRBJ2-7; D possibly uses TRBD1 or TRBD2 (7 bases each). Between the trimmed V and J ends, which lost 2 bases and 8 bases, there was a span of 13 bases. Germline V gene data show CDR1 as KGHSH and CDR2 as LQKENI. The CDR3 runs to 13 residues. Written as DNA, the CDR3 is TGTGCCAGCTCACCAGGGACAGCGGGGAAGCAGTACTTC. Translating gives CASSPGTAGKQYF.

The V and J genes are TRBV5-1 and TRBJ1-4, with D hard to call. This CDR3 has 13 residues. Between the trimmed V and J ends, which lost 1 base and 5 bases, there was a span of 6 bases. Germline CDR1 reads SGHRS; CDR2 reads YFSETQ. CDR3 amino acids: CASSLSQNEKLFF. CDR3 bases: TGCGCCAGCAGCTTGTCCCAAAATGAAAAACTGTTTTTT.

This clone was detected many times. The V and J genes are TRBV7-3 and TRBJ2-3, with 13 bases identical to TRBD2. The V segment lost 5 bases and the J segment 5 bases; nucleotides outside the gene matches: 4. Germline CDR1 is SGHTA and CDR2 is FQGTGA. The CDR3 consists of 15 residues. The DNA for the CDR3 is TGTGCCAGCAGCCGACTAGCGGGGGGTGTAGATACGCAGTATTTT. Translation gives CASSRLAGGVDTQYF.

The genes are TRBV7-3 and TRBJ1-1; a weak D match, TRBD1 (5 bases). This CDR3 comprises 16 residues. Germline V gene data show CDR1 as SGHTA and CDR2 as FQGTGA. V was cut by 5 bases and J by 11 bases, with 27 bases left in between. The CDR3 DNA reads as TGTGCCAGCAGCCCATTCGGTGGGGGACCACTCAAGCCGGCTTTCTTT. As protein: CASSPFGGGPLKPAFF.

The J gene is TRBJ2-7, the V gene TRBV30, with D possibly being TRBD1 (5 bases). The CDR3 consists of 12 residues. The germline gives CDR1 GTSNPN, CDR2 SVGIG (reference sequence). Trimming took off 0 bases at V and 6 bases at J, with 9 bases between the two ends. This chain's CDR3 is CAWSVSRGEQYF. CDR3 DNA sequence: TGTGCCTGGAGTGTATCAAGGGGCGAGCAGTACTTC.

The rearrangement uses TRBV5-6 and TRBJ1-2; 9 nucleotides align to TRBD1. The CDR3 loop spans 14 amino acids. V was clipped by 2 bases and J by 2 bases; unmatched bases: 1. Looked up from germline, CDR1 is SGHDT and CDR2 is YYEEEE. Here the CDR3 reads CASSLQGANYGYTF. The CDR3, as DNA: TGTGCCAGCAGCTTACAGGGGGCGAACTATGGCTACACCTTC.

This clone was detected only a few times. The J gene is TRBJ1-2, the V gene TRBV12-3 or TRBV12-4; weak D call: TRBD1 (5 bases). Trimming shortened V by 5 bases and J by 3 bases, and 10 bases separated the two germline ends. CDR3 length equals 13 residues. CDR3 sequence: CASSRTGDYGYTF. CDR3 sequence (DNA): TGTGCCAGCAGTCGGACGGGGGACTATGGCTACACCTTC.

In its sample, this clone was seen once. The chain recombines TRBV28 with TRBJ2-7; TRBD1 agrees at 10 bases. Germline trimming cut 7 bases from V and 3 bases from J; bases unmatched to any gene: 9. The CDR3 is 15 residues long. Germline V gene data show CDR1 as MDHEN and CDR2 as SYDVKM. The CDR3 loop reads CASTLPRTGGYEQYF. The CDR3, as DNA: TGTGCCAGCACCCTCCCGAGGACAGGGGGCTACGAGCAGTACTTC.

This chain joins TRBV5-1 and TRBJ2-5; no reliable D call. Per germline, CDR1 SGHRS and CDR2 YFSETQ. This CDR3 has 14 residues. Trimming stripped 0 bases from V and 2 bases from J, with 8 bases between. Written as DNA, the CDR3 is TGCGCCAGCAGCTTGGTGGCGGAACAAGAGACCCAGTACTTC. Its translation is CASSLVAEQETQYF.

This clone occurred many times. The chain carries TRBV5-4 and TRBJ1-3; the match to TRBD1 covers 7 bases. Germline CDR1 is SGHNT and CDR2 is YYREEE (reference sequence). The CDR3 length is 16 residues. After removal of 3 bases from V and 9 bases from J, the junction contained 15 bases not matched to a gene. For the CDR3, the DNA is TGTGCCAGCAGCTCCCGGGAGGGGGCAAGGTCCGGCACCATATATTTT. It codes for CASSSREGARSGTIYF. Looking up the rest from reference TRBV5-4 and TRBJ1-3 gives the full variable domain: ETGVTQSPTHLIKTRGQQVTLRCSSQSGHNTVSWYQQALGQGPQFIFQYYREEENGRGNFPPRFSGLQFPNYSSELNVNALELDDSALYLCASSSREGARSGTIYFGEGSWLTVV.

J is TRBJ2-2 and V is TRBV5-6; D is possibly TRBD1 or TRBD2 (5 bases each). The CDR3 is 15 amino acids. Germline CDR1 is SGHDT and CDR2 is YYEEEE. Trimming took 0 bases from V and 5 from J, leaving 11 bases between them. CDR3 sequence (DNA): TGTGCCAGCAGCTTGGTGATCTGGGGGACCGGGGAGCTGTTTTTT. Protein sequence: CASSLVIWGTGELFF.

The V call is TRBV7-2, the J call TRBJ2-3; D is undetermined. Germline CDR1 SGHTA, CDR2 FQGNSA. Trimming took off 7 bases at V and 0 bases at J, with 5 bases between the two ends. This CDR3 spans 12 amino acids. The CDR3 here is CASTLSTDTQYF. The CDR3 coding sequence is TGTGCCAGCACCCTGAGCACAGATACGCAGTATTTT.